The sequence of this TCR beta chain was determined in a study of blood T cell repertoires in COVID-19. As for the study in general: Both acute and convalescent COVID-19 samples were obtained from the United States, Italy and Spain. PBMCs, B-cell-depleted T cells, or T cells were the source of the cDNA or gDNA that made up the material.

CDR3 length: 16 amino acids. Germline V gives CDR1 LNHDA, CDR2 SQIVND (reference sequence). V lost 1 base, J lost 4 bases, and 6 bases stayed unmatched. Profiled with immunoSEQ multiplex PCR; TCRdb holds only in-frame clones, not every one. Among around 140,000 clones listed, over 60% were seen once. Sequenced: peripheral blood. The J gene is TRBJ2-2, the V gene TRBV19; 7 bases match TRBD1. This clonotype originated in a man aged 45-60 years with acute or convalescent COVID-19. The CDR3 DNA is TGTGCCAGTAGTATAGTTAGGGGGCAAGGCACCGGGGAGCTGTTTTTT. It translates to CASSIVRGQGTGELFF.